The source of this T cell receptor (beta chain) is a study of cytomegalovirus exposure and HLA in healthy donors. The PCR had 60 Vbeta and 13 Jbeta primers. Produced via immunoSEQ multiplex PCR; TCRdb's table is partial and in-frame only. The sample contains some 150,000 clones, roughly 77% of which appear only once. The CDR3 sequence is 13 residues long. Germline V gene lookup returns CDR1 MRHNA and CDR2 SNTAGT. Losses at the gene ends were 4 bases for V and 5 bases for J; bases not matched to a gene: 3. The chain carries TRBV6-4 and TRBJ1-1, with 8 positions matching TRBD1. This receptor was identified in a male donor in good health and CMV-seronegative. Material: PBMCs. The CDR3 bases are TGTGCCAGCAGTGTCAACAGGGGGACTGAAGCTTTCTTT. It codes for CASSVNRGTEAFF.